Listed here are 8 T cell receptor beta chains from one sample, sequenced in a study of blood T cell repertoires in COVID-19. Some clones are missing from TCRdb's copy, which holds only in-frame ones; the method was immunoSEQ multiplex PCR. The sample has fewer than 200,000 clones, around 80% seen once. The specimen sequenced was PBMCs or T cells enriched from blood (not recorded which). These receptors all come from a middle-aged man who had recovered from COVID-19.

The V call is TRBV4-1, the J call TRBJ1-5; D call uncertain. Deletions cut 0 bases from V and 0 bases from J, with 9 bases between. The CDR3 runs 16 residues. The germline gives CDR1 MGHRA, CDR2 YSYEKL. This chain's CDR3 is CASSQDQRISNQPQHF. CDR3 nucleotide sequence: TGCGCCAGCAGCCAAGATCAGAGGATTAGCAATCAGCCCCAGCATTTT.

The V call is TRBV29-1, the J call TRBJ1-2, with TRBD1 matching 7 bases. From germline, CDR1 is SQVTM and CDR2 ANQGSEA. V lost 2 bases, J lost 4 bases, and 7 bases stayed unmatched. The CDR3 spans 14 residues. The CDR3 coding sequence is TGCAGCGTTGAATGGACAGGCACCTTCTATGGCTACACCTTC. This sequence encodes CSVEWTGTFYGYTF.

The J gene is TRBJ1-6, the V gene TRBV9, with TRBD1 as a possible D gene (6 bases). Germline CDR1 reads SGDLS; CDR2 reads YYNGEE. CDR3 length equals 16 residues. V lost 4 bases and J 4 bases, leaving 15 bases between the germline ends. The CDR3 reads CASSPTLQGYNSPLHF. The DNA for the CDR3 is TGTGCCAGCAGCCCCACCCTACAGGGTTATAATTCACCCCTCCACTTT.

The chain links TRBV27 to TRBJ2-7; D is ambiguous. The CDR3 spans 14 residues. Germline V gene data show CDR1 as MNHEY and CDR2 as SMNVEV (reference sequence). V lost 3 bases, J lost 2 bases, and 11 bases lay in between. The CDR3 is CASSFGSRTYEQYF. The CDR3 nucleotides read TGTGCCAGCAGTTTCGGCTCTAGAACCTACGAGCAGTACTTC.

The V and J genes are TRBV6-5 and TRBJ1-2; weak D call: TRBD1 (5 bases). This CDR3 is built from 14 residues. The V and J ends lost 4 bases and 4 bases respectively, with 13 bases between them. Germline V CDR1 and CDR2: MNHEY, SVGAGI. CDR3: CASSSLAGFYGYTF. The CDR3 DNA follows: TGTGCCAGCAGTTCGCTGGCAGGGTTCTATGGCTACACCTTC.

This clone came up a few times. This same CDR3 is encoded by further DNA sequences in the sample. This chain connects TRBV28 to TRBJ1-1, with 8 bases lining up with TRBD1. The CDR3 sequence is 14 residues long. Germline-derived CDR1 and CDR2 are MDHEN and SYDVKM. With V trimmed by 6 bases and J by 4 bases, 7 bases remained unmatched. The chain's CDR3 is CASRPGQGSTEAFF. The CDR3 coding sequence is TGTGCCAGCAGGCCTGGACAGGGTTCCACTGAAGCTTTCTTT.

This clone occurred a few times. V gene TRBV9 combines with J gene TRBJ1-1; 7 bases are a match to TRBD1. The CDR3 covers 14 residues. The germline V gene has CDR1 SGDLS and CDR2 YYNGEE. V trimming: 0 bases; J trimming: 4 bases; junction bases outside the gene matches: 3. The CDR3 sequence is CASSVGTGSTEAFF. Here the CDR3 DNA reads TGTGCCAGCAGCGTAGGGACAGGTTCCACTGAAGCTTTCTTT.

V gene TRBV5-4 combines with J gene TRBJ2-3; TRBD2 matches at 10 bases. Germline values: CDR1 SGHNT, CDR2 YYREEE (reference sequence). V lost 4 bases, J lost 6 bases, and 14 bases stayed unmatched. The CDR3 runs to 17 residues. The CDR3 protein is CASSPASGGASLDTQYF. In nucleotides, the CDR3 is TGTGCCAGCAGCCCCGCTAGCGGGGGCGCTTCTTTGGATACGCAGTATTTT.